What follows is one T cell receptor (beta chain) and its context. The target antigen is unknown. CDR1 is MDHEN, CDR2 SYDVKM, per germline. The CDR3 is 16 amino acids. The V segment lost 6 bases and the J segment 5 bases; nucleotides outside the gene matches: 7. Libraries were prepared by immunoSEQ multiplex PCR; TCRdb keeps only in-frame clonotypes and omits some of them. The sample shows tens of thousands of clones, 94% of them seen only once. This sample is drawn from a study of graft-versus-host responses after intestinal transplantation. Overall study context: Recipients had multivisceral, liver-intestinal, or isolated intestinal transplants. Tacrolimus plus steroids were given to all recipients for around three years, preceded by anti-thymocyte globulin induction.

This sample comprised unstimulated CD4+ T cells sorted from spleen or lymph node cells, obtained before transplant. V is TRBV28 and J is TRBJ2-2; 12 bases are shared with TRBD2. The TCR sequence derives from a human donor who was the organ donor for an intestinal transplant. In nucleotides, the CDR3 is TGTGCCAGCAGACTAGCGGGGGGCTCGGGAACCGGGGAGCTGTTTTTT. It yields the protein CASRLAGGSGTGELFF.